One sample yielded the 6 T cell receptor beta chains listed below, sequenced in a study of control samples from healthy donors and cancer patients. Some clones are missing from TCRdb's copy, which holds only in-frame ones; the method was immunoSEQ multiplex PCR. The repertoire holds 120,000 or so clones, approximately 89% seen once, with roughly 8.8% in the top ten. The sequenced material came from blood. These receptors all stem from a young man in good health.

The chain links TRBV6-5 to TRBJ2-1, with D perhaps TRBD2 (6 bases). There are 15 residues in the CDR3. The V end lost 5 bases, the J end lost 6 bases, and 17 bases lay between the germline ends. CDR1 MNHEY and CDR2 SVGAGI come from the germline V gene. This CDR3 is CASSQTGDPFNEQFF. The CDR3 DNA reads TGTGCCAGCAGTCAAACGGGGGACCCTTTCAATGAGCAGTTCTTC.

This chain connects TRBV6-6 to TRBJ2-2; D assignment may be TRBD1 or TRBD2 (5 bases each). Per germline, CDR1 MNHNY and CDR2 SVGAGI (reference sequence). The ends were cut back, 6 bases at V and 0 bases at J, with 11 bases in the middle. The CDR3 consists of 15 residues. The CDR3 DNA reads TGTGCCAGCAGCCGGGACCGCTCGAACACCGGGGAGCTGTTTTTT. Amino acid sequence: CASSRDRSNTGELFF.

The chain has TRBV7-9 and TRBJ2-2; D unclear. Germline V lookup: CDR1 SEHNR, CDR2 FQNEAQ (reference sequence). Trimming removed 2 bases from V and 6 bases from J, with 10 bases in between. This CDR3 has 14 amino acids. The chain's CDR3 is CASSLSSWAGELFF. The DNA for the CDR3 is TGTGCCAGCAGCTTATCGTCGTGGGCCGGGGAGCTGTTTTTT. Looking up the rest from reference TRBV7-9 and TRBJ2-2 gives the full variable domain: DTGVSQNPRHKITKRGQNVTFRCDPISEHNRLYWYRQTLGQGPEFLTYFQNEAQLEKSRLLSDRFSAERPKGSFSTLEIQRTEQGDSAMYLCASSLSSWAGELFFGEGSRLTVL.

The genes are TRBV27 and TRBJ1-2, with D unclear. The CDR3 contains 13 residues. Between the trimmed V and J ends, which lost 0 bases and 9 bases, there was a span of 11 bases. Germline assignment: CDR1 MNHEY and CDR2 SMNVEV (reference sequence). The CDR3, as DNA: TGTGCCAGCAGTTTATCGAAAGGGAGGCGCTACACCTTC. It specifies CASSLSKGRRYTF.

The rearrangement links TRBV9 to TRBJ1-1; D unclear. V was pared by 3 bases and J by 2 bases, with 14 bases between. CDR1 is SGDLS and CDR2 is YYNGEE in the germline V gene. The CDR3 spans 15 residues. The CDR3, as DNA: TGTGCCAGCAGCGGAGCCCTGGGGATCAACACTGAAGCTTTCTTT. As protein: CASSGALGINTEAFF.

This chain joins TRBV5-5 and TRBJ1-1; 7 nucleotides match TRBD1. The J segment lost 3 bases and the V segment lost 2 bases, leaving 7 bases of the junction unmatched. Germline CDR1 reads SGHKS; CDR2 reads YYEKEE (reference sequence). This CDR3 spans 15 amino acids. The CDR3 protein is CASSFHRGGYTEAFF. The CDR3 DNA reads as TGTGCCAGCAGCTTTCACAGGGGTGGCTACACTGAAGCTTTCTTT.